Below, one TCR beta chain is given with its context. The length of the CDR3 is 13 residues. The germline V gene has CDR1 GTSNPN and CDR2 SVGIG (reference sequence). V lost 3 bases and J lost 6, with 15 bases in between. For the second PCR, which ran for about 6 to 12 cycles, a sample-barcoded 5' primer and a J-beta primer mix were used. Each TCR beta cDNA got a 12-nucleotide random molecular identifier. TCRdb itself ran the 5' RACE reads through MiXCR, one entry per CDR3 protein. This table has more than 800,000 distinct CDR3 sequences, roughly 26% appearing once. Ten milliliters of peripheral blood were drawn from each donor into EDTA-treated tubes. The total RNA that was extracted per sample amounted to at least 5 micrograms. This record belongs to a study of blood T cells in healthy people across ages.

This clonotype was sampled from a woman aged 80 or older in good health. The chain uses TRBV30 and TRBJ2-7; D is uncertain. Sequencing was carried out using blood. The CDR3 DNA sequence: TGTGCCTGGAGGGCGGCCTATACCGGCGAGCAGTACTTC. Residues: CAWRAAYTGEQYF.